Shown below are 24 T cell receptor beta chains from a single sample sequenced in a study of cytomegalovirus exposure and HLA in healthy donors. 13 Jbeta primers and 60 Vbeta primers were used for the PCR. The table came from immunoSEQ multiplex PCR; TCRdb's copy has only in-frame clones and leaves some out. The table shows 200,000 to 250,000 clones, with 85% to 90% occurring only once. Sequenced sample: PBMCs. These receptors were collected from a woman aged 18-29 years in good health and CMV-seronegative.

The chain recombines TRBV21-1 with TRBJ1-4. TRBV21-1 is a pseudogene segment. The CDR3 runs 16 residues. The CDR3 protein is CASSPPEGGGNEKLFF. The CDR3 DNA reads as TGTGCCAGCAGCCCCCCGGAGGGGGGGGGTAATGAAAAACTGTTTTTT.

This chain links TRBV5-1 with TRBJ2-7; 10 bases fit TRBD2. Germline V gene sequence: CDR1 SGHRS, CDR2 YFSETQ. This CDR3 spans 15 amino acids. After removal of 1 base from V and 4 bases from J, the junction contained 5 bases not matched to a gene. This CDR3 is CASSLSPSGSYEQYF. CDR3 coding DNA: TGCGCCAGCAGCTTGTCGCCTAGCGGGAGTTACGAGCAGTACTTC. Full variable domain (outside the CDR3, taken from reference TRBV5-1 and TRBJ2-7): KAGVTQTPRYLIKTRGQQVTLSCSPISGHRSVSWYQQTPGQGLQFLFEYFSETQRNKGNFPGRFSGRQFSNSRSEMNVSTLELGDSALYLCASSLSPSGSYEQYFGPGTRLTVT.

This clone was recorded once. The chain has TRBV5-1 and TRBJ2-7, with TRBD1 matching over 10 bases. Germline-derived CDR1 and CDR2 are SGHRS and YFSETQ. The CDR3 is 16 residues long. Germline trimming cut 1 base from V and 2 bases from J; bases unmatched to any gene: 6. For the CDR3, the DNA is TGCGCCAGCAGCTTGCCCCGGGACAGGGGAACCTACGAGCAGTACTTC. Translated: CASSLPRDRGTYEQYF. The complete variable domain, with remaining parts taken from reference TRBV5-1 and TRBJ2-7, reads KAGVTQTPRYLIKTRGQQVTLSCSPISGHRSVSWYQQTPGQGLQFLFEYFSETQRNKGNFPGRFSGRQFSNSRSEMNVSTLELGDSALYLCASSLPRDRGTYEQYFGPGTRLTVT.

The chain links TRBV13 to TRBJ1-2; TRBD1 might be the D (6 bases). This CDR3 contains 14 residues. Germline-derived CDR1 and CDR2 are PRHDT and FYEKMQ (reference sequence). V gave up 5 bases and J gave up 1 base, with 11 bases separating them. CDR3 loop: CASSTRGSNYGYTF. CDR3 coding DNA: TGTGCCAGCAGCACCAGGGGCAGTAACTATGGCTACACCTTC. Full variable domain (outside the CDR3, taken from reference TRBV13 and TRBJ1-2): AAGVIQSPRHLIKEKRETATLKCYPIPRHDTVYWYQQGPGQDPQFLISFYEKMQSDKGSIPDRFSAQQFSDYHSELNMSSLELGDSALYFCASSTRGSNYGYTFGSGTRLTVV.

This clone was recorded a few times. This chain joins TRBV19 and TRBJ1-5, with D possibly being TRBD1 (5 bases). Germline V gene sequence: CDR1 LNHDA, CDR2 SQIVND (reference sequence). Trimming removed 4 bases from V and 5 bases from J, with 9 bases in between. The CDR3 sequence is 13 residues long. CDR3: CASSKGEDQPQHF. The CDR3 bases are TGTGCCAGTAGTAAAGGGGAAGATCAGCCCCAGCATTTT.

The genes are TRBV7-9 and TRBJ1-2; possibly TRBD1 for D (5 bases). Germline CDR1 SEHNR, CDR2 FQNEAQ (reference sequence). Trimming stripped 5 bases from V and 7 bases from J, with 14 bases between. The length of the CDR3 is 13 residues. CDR3 sequence: CASSPNGGSGYTF. CDR3 coding DNA: TGTGCCAGCAGCCCCAACGGGGGGAGTGGCTACACCTTC.

This sequence joins TRBV29-1 and TRBJ1-1; 8 nucleotides align to TRBD1. This CDR3 spans 11 amino acids. With V trimmed by 6 bases and J by 11 bases, 8 bases remained unmatched. The germline V gene encodes CDR1 SQVTM and CDR2 ANQGSEA. CDR3 sequence (DNA): TGCAGCGTGGAGACAGGGGCCGGGGCTTTCTTT. It encodes CSVETGAGAFF. Supplemented by reference TRBV29-1 and TRBJ1-1, the full variable domain reads SAVISQKPSRDICQRGTSLTIQCQVDSQVTMMFWYRQQPGQSLTLIATANQGSEATYESGFVIDKFPISRPNLTFSTLTVSNMSPEDSSIYLCSVETGAGAFFGQGTRLTVV.

This clone is a singleton in its sample. The V and J genes are TRBV11-3 and TRBJ1-2; 8 positions match TRBD1. The CDR3 runs 13 residues. V gave up 3 bases and J gave up 8 bases; unmatched junction bases: 5. The V gene's germline CDR1 is SGHNT and CDR2 YENEEA. The CDR3 DNA follows: TGTGCCAGCAGCTTTTCGACAGGGGTAGGCTACACCTTC. Its translation is CASSFSTGVGYTF.

This chain connects TRBV4-1 to TRBJ2-7; TRBD1 matches 7 bases. This CDR3 has 15 residues. The V segment lost 4 bases and the J segment 4 bases; nucleotides outside the gene matches: 10. CDR1 is MGHRA, CDR2 YSYEKL, per germline. The CDR3 nucleotides read TGCGCCAGCAGCCGGGGGATGGGACAGACATACGAGCAGTACTTC. This gives the protein CASSRGMGQTYEQYF.

This clone was seen more than once but under ten times. The genes are TRBV9 and TRBJ1-2, with TRBD1 as a possible D gene (5 bases). Per the germline V gene, CDR1 is SGDLS and CDR2 is YYNGEE. This CDR3 is 15 amino acids long. V was cut by 0 bases and J by 7 bases, with 16 bases left in between. The CDR3 DNA reads as TGTGCCAGCAGCGTAGTAGCTTCACGGGGGGGTGGCTACACCTTC. It translates to CASSVVASRGGGYTF.

The table lists this clone with a count of one. The gene calls are TRBV27 and TRBJ2-5; 9 positions match TRBD1. The CDR3 runs to 14 residues. V trimming: 6 bases; J trimming: 5 bases; junction bases outside the gene matches: 7. Germline lookup yields CDR1 MNHEY and CDR2 SMNVEV (reference sequence). The CDR3 region has the DNA TGTGCCAGCAGGGGACAGGGACTTTCGGAGACCCAGTACTTC. This codes for CASRGQGLSETQYF.

The CDR3 protein is CASSLESLTNSPLHF. The CDR3 region has the DNA TGCGCCAGCAGCTTGGAATCTCTAACCAATTCACCCCTCCACTTT. This chain links TRBV5-1 with TRBJ1-6; D call uncertain. V gave up 0 bases and J gave up 7 bases, with 11 bases separating them. The CDR3 spans 15 residues. Per the germline V gene, CDR1 is SGHRS and CDR2 is YFSETQ.

The genes are TRBV6-4 and TRBJ1-3; no firm D call. The CDR3 has 11 residues. V lost 7 bases to trimming and J lost 9 bases, with 10 bases between them. Germline lookup yields CDR1 MRHNA and CDR2 SNTAGT. The CDR3 DNA follows: TGTGCCAGCACAGGTTATGTCACCATATATTTT. Residues: CASTGYVTIYF.

The chain joins TRBV4-2 to TRBJ2-7, with 8 bases lining up with TRBD1. CDR1 and CDR2 (germline): LGHNA, YNFKEQ. The CDR3 contains 16 residues. V lost 4 bases to trimming and J lost 1 base; unmatched junction nucleotides: 9. This CDR3 is CASSPLGQGVSYEQYF. The CDR3, as DNA: TGTGCCAGCAGCCCACTTGGACAGGGAGTATCCTACGAGCAGTACTTC.

CDR3 residues: CASRRTGTYQETQYF. CDR3 bases: TGTGCCAGCCGAAGGACAGGGACGTACCAAGAGACCCAGTACTTC. The chain is built from TRBV19 and TRBJ2-5; 8 positions match TRBD1. The CDR3 covers 15 residues. V dropped 9 bases and J dropped 0; count of bases not matched to a gene: 9. Germline CDR1 reads LNHDA; CDR2 reads SQIVND (reference sequence).

This clone occurred once. The chain links TRBV6-6 to TRBJ1-3; weak D call: TRBD1 (5 bases). V was shortened by 1 base and J by 3 bases, with 10 bases between the two germline ends. Germline V gene lookup returns CDR1 MNHNY and CDR2 SVGAGI (reference sequence). The CDR3 spans 15 residues. The CDR3 loop is CASSYWGGRGNTIYF. The DNA for the CDR3 is TGTGCCAGCAGTTACTGGGGGGGACGTGGAAACACCATATATTTT.

This clone was recorded once. This chain links TRBV5-5 with TRBJ2-7, with TRBD1 as a possible D gene (5 bases). CDR1 and CDR2 from the germline V gene are SGHKS and YYEKEE (reference sequence). Trimming removed 1 base from V and 3 bases from J, with 11 bases in between. CDR3 length equals 14 residues. The CDR3 region is CASSLPGNSYEQYF. In nucleotides, the CDR3 is TGTGCCAGCAGCTTGCCAGGGAACAGCTACGAGCAGTACTTC. The full variable domain, with the rest looked up from reference TRBV5-5 and TRBJ2-7, is DAGVTQSPTHLIKTRGQQVTLRCSPISGHKSVSWYQQVLGQGPQFIFQYYEKEERGRGNFPDRFSARQFPNYSSELNVNALLLGDSALYLCASSLPGNSYEQYFGPGTRLTVT.

This chain uses TRBV7-4 with TRBJ1-5, with a tentative D call TRBD1 (6 bases). The length of the CDR3 is 20 residues. V lost 5 bases and J 3 bases, leaving 29 bases between the germline ends. Germline values: CDR1 SGHVT, CDR2 SQSDAQ. CDR3 sequence reads: CASSPLPGGRGFVYNQPQHF. The CDR3, as DNA: TGTGCCAGCAGCCCGCTCCCGGGGGGGCGCGGGTTTGTGTACAATCAGCCCCAGCATTTT.

About this clone itself: At one boundary the junction diverges from the germline segment, which might be a read error. The V call is TRBV7-9, the J call TRBJ2-1; maybe TRBD2 (6 bases). Germline lookup yields CDR1 SEHNR and CDR2 FQNEAQ (reference sequence). The CDR3 is made up of 16 amino acids. Written as DNA, the CDR3 is TGTTCCAGCAGCAAGAGGGCGGGCGGGATCGGTAATGAGCAGTTCTTC. Translating it yields CSSSKRAGGIGNEQFF.

The CDR3 nucleotides read TGTGCCAGCAGGAGGCCCAATCAGCCCCAGCATTTT. It encodes CASRRPNQPQHF. The chain couples TRBV28 to TRBJ1-5; D call uncertain. Looked up from germline, CDR1 is MDHEN and CDR2 is SYDVKM. V was trimmed by 6 bases and J by 3 bases, leaving 6 bases between them. The CDR3 is 12 amino acids.

The chain carries TRBV4-1 and TRBJ2-2; perhaps TRBD2 as D (6 bases). The V gene's germline CDR1 is MGHRA and CDR2 YSYEKL. This CDR3 contains 16 residues. Trimming took 3 bases from V and 4 from J, leaving 15 bases between them. CDR3: CASSQEGKGPTGELFF. In nucleotides, the CDR3 is TGCGCCAGCAGCCAGGAGGGGAAGGGGCCCACCGGGGAGCTGTTTTTT.

This clone was seen a few times. V is TRBV6-5 and J is TRBJ1-1, with D unclear. CDR1 is MNHEY, CDR2 SVGAGI, per germline. V gave up 2 bases and J gave up 1 base, with 14 bases separating them. This CDR3 region has 16 residues. CDR3 DNA: TGTGCCAGCAGTTACGGTACCCTGGCAGGGAACACTGAAGCTTTCTTT. Protein: CASSYGTLAGNTEAFF.

This clone appeared a few times. The chain couples TRBV10-3 to TRBJ2-1, with D uncertain. The V end lost 3 bases, the J end lost 7 bases, and 10 bases lay between the germline ends. The CDR3 covers 13 residues. Germline V gives CDR1 ENHRY, CDR2 SYGVKD. For the CDR3, the DNA is TGTGCCATCAGTGATGGCCAACAGAATGAGCAGTTCTTC. Translated, it gives CAISDGQQNEQFF.

The V gene is TRBV11-2, the J gene TRBJ2-1; weak D call: TRBD1 (5 bases). Trimming removed 3 bases from V and 12 bases from J, with 21 bases in between. The germline CDR1 and CDR2 sequences are SGHAT and FQNNGV. CDR3 size: 15 residues. The CDR3 DNA reads TGTGCCAGCAGCTTGCTAAGGGGTTCTGAAGTTTGGCAGTTCTTC. It specifies CASSLLRGSEVWQFF.